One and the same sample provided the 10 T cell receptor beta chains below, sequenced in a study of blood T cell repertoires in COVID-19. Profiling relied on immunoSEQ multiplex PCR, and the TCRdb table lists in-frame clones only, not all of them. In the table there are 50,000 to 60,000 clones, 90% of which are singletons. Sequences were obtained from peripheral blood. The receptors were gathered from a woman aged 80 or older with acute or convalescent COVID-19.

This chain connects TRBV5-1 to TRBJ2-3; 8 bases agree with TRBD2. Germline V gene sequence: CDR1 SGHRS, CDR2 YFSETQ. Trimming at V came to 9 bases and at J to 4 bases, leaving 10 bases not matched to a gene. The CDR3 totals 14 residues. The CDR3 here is CATSTGTSPDTQYF. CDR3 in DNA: TGCGCCACGTCCACCGGGACTAGTCCAGATACGCAGTATTTT.

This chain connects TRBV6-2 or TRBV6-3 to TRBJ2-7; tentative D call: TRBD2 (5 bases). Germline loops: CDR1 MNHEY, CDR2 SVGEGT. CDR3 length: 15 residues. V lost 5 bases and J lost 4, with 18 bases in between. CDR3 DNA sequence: TGTGCCAGCAGTGGCGGGCTCGTCGATTCTTACGAGCAGTACTTC. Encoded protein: CASSGGLVDSYEQYF.

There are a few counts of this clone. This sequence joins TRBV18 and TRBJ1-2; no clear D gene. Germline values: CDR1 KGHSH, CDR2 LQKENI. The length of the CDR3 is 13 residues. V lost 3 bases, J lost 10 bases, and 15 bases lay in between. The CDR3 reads CASSPQSSVFYTF. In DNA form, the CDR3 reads TGTGCCAGCTCACCGCAGTCAAGTGTCTTCTACACCTTC.

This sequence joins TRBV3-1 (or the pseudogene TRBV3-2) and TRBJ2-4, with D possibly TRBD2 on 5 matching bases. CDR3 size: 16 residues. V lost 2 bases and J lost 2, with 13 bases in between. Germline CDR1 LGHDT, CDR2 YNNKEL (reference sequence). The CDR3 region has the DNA TGTGCCAGCAGCCAACAAAAACTAGGGACCAAAAACATTCAGTACTTC. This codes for CASSQQKLGTKNIQYF.

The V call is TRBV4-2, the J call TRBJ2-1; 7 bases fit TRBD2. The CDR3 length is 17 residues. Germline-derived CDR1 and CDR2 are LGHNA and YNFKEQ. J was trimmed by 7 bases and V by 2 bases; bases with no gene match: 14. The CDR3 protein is CASSQTNKGASGNEQFF. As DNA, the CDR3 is TGTGCCAGCAGCCAAACAAATAAAGGGGCTAGCGGAAATGAGCAGTTCTTC.

The DNA for the CDR3 is TGTGCCAGCAGTTACGAAACGGGCGGCAGGGGATCGTTATGGAGCACTGAAGCTTTCTTT. Translated: CASSYETGGRGSLWSTEAFF. The rearrangement joins TRBV6-2 or TRBV6-3 to TRBJ1-1, with a weak D call TRBD1 (6 bases). In germline, CDR1 is MNHEY, CDR2 SVGEGT. This CDR3 region has 20 residues. V lost 2 bases and J lost 4, with 29 bases in between.

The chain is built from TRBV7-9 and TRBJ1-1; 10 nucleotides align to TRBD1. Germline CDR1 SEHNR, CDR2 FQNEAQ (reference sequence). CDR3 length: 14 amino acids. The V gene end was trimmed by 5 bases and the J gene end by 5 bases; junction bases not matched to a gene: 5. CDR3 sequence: CASSRGTGATEAFF. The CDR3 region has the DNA TGTGCCAGCAGCAGAGGGACAGGGGCTACTGAAGCTTTCTTT.

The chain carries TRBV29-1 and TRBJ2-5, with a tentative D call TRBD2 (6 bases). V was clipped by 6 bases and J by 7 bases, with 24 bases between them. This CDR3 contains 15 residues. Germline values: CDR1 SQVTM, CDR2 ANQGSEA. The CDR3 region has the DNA TGCAGCGTCGTTAGGGGTTCGGCCCGGAGGGGGACCCAGTACTTC. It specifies CSVVRGSARRGTQYF.

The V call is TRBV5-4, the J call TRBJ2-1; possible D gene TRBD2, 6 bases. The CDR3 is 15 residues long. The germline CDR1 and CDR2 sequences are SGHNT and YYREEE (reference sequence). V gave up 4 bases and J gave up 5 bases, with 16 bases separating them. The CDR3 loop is CASSPGGARDNEQFF. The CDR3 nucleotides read TGTGCCAGCAGCCCTGGAGGGGCGAGAGACAATGAGCAGTTCTTC. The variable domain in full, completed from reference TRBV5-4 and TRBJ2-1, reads ETGVTQSPTHLIKTRGQQVTLRCSSQSGHNTVSWYQQALGQGPQFIFQYYREEENGRGNFPPRFSGLQFPNYSSELNVNALELDDSALYLCASSPGGARDNEQFFGPGTRLTVL.

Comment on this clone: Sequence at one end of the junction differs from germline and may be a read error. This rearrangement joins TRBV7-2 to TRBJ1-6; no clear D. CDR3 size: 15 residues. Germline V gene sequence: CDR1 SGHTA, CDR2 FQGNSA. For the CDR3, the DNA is TGTGCCAGCAGACCTCTCTCGGGGAATAACTCACCCCTCCACTTT. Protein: CASRPLSGNNSPLHF.